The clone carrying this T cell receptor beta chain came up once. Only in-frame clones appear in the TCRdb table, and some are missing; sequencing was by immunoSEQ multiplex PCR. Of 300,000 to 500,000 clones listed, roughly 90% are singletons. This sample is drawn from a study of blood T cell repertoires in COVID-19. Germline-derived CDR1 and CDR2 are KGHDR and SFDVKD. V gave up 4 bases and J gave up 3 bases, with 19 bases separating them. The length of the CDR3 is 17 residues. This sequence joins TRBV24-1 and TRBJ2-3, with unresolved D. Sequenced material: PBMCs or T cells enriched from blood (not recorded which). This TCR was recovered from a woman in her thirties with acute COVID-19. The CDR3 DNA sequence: TGTGCCACCAGTGAGTCCGGGTCCCTTAGTAGGACAGATACGCAGTATTTT. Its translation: CATSESGSLSRTDTQYF.